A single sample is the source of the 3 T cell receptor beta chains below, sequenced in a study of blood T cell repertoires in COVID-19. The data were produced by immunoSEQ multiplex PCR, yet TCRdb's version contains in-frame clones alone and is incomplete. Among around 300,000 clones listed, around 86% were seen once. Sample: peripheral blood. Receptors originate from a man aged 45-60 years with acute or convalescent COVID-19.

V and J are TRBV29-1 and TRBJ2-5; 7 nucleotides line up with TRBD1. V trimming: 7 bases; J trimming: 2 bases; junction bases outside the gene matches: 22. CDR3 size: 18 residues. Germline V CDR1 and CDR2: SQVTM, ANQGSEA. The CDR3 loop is CSATSHLQGSNLQETQYF. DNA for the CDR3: TGCAGCGCCACTTCCCACTTACAGGGGAGTAATTTACAAGAGACCCAGTACTTC.

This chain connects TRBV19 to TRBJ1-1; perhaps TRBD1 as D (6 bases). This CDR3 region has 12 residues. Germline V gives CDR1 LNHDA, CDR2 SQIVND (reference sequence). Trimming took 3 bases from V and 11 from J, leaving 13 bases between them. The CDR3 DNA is TGTGCCAGTAGTATCCAACAGGGAAATGCTTTCTTT. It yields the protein CASSIQQGNAFF. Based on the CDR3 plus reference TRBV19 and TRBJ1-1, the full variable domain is DGGITQSPKYLFRKEGQNVTLSCEQNLNHDAMYWYRQDPGQGLRLIYYSQIVNDFQKGDIAEGYSVSREKKESFPLTVTSAQKNPTAFYLCASSIQQGNAFFGQGTRLTVV.

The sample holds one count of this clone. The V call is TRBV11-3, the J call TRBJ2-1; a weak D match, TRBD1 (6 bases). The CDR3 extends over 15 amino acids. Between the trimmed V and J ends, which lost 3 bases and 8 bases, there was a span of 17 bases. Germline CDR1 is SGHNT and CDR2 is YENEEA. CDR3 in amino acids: CASSFQGIGGDEQFF. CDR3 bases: TGTGCCAGCAGCTTCCAGGGGATAGGGGGAGATGAGCAGTTCTTC. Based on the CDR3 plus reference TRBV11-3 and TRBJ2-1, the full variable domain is EAGVVQSPRYKIIEKKQPVAFWCNPISGHNTLYWYLQNLGQGPELLIRYENEEAVDDSQLPKDRFSAERLKGVDSTLKIQPAELGDSAVYLCASSFQGIGGDEQFFGPGTRLTVL.